The 18 T cell receptor beta chains below were found in one sample sequenced in a study of blood T cell repertoires in COVID-19. The table came from immunoSEQ multiplex PCR; TCRdb's copy has only in-frame clones and leaves some out. This table holds 250,000 to 300,000 clones, 80% to 90% found once. Sequenced input: PBMCs or T cells enriched from blood (not recorded which). All receptors come from a woman aged 45-65 years who had recovered from COVID-19.

V gene TRBV4-1 combines with J gene TRBJ2-7, with a weak D call TRBD2 (6 bases). The CDR3 length is 18 residues. Looked up from germline, CDR1 is MGHRA and CDR2 is YSYEKL. V shed 3 bases and J shed 9 bases, with 30 bases lying between them. The CDR3 region has the DNA TGCGCCAGCAGCCATAGCCTCTCCCAGTGGTCAGGGTCCGGGGGGCAGTACTTC. It is translated as CASSHSLSQWSGSGGQYF.

The genes are TRBV18 and TRBJ2-1, with 7 bases fitting TRBD2. Unmatched junction bases numbered 6, after V lost 8 bases and J lost 5 bases. The CDR3 covers 13 residues. Germline V gene sequence: CDR1 KGHSH, CDR2 LQKENI. Here the CDR3 reads CASLGGTHNEQFF. CDR3 DNA: TGTGCCAGCCTCGGGGGGACCCACAATGAGCAGTTCTTC.

This chain joins TRBV29-1 and TRBJ2-4; 9 nucleotides agree with TRBD1. The J segment lost 6 bases and the V segment lost 4 bases, leaving 4 bases of the junction unmatched. From germline, CDR1 is SQVTM and CDR2 ANQGSEA. The CDR3 covers 13 residues. CDR3 region: CSVGPGQGNIQYF. As DNA, the CDR3 is TGCAGCGTTGGGCCGGGACAGGGAAACATTCAGTACTTC. Filled out from reference TRBV29-1 and TRBJ2-4, the complete variable domain reads SAVISQKPSRDICQRGTSLTIQCQVDSQVTMMFWYRQQPGQSLTLIATANQGSEATYESGFVIDKFPISRPNLTFSTLTVSNMSPEDSSIYLCSVGPGQGNIQYFGAGTRLSVL.

This chain uses TRBV24-1 with TRBJ2-2; 9 positions agree with TRBD2. Looked up from germline, CDR1 is KGHDR and CDR2 is SFDVKD. The CDR3 runs to 16 residues. V was pared by 2 bases and J by 5 bases, with 5 bases of the junction left unmatched. The DNA of the CDR3 is TGTGCCACCAGTGATTCGGCTAGCGGGATAACCGGGGAGCTGTTTTTT. Translated, it gives CATSDSASGITGELFF.

This clone was seen more than once but under ten times. The chain employs TRBV7-9 and TRBJ2-2; 8 positions match TRBD2. The germline gives CDR1 SEHNR, CDR2 FQNEAQ (reference sequence). CDR3 size: 14 residues. J lost 4 bases, V lost 3 bases, and 1 base had no gene match. The CDR3 DNA is TGTGCCAGCAGCTTTCTAGCGGGCACCGGGGAGCTGTTTTTT. The encoded protein is CASSFLAGTGELFF.

In this sample, this clone turned up once. The gene calls are TRBV2 and TRBJ1-2; the D gene is possibly TRBD1 (6 bases). Germline CDR1 is SNHLY and CDR2 is FYNNEI. The CDR3 covers 13 residues. Trimming pared 5 bases from V and 6 bases from J, leaving 13 bases between. This CDR3 is CASSTGRADGYTF. The CDR3 DNA reads as TGTGCCAGCAGTACAGGGCGAGCGGATGGCTACACCTTC.

V usage is TRBV9 and J usage is TRBJ1-1; D remains unclear. Germline V gene lookup returns CDR1 SGDLS and CDR2 YYNGEE. CDR3 size: 14 residues. The ends were cut back, 3 bases at V and 2 bases at J, with 11 bases in the middle. The CDR3 DNA follows: TGTGCCAGCAGCGAGCAAGCGGCCAACACTGAAGCTTTCTTT. Its translation is CASSEQAANTEAFF. Full variable domain (missing parts from reference TRBV9 and TRBJ1-1): DSGVTQTPKHLITATGQRVTLRCSPRSGDLSVYWYQQSLDQGLQFLIQYYNGEERAKGNILERFSAQQFPDLHSELNLSSLELGDSALYFCASSEQAANTEAFFGQGTRLTVV.

The V call is TRBV27, the J call TRBJ2-1; 7 nucleotides match TRBD2. The junction had 8 bases not matched to a gene; V was cut back by 5 bases and J by 1 base. The CDR3 has 16 residues. Germline V gene sequence: CDR1 MNHEY, CDR2 SMNVEV (reference sequence). The CDR3 DNA follows: TGTGCCAGCAGTCCCCTGGGGGGGAGGTCCTACAATGAGCAGTTCTTC. Translation: CASSPLGGRSYNEQFF.

The chain recombines TRBV28 with TRBJ1-5, with D possibly matching TRBD1 (5 bases). The CDR3 is 15 amino acids. The germline V and J ends were trimmed by 2 bases and 0 bases, with 8 bases remaining between them. Germline V gene sequence: CDR1 MDHEN, CDR2 SYDVKM. The CDR3 sequence is CASSLDSYSNQPQHF. The CDR3 DNA reads as TGTGCCAGCAGTTTAGACAGTTATAGCAATCAGCCCCAGCATTTT.

The chain links TRBV27 to TRBJ1-5; 7 positions match TRBD1. Germline V gives CDR1 MNHEY, CDR2 SMNVEV (reference sequence). V gave up 5 bases and J gave up 7 bases; unmatched junction bases: 2. CDR3 length: 12 residues. CDR3 sequence reads: CASSRGQQPQHF. The CDR3 nucleotides are TGTGCCAGCAGTAGGGGGCAACAGCCCCAGCATTTT.

This chain connects TRBV5-6 to TRBJ1-5; D not resolved. Trimming removed 4 bases from V and 0 bases from J, with 11 bases in between. The CDR3 is 15 residues long. Looked up from germline, CDR1 is SGHDT and CDR2 is YYEEEE. CDR3 loop: CASSIRGYSNQPQHF. CDR3 bases: TGTGCCAGCAGCATCAGAGGCTATAGCAATCAGCCCCAGCATTTT.

The chain joins TRBV4-1 to TRBJ2-1; TRBD2 matches 8 bases. The CDR3 sequence is 19 residues long. J lost 0 bases, V lost 3 bases, and 13 bases had no gene match. Germline V gene data show CDR1 as MGHRA and CDR2 as YSYEKL. CDR3 sequence: CASSQGLAGRRSSYNEQFF. Written as DNA, the CDR3 is TGCGCCAGCAGCCAGGGCCTAGCGGGCCGCCGGAGCTCCTACAATGAGCAGTTCTTC.

The rearrangement uses TRBV5-4 and TRBJ1-2; D gene unclear. The CDR3 sequence is 15 residues long. Germline V gene sequence: CDR1 SGHNT, CDR2 YYREEE (reference sequence). The V end lost 0 bases, the J end lost 3 bases, and 12 bases lay between the germline ends. The CDR3 spells CASSLALEGHYGYTF. CDR3 coding DNA: TGTGCCAGCAGCTTGGCGTTGGAGGGCCACTATGGCTACACCTTC.

This chain links TRBV3-1 (or the pseudogene TRBV3-2) with TRBJ2-1; 8 bases match TRBD2. J lost 5 bases, V lost 3 bases, and 6 bases had no gene match. The germline V gene has CDR1 LGHDT and CDR2 YNNKEL (reference sequence). The CDR3 spans 15 residues. The CDR3: CASSHKREWDNEQFF. The DNA for the CDR3 is TGTGCCAGCAGCCACAAGCGGGAGTGGGACAATGAGCAGTTCTTC.

This rearrangement joins TRBV7-2 to TRBJ2-7, with D unresolved. This CDR3 spans 13 amino acids. Germline V gene sequence: CDR1 SGHTA, CDR2 FQGNSA. Trimming took 5 bases from V and 3 from J, leaving 11 bases between them. The CDR3 is CASSPRGVYEQYF. In DNA, the CDR3 is TGTGCCAGCAGCCCTCGAGGAGTCTACGAGCAGTACTTC.

The rearrangement joins TRBV28 to TRBJ2-7; TRBD2 matches 12 bases. Germline CDR1 is MDHEN and CDR2 is SYDVKM. CDR3 length: 15 amino acids. Losses at the gene ends were 3 bases for V and 3 bases for J; bases not matched to a gene: 3. The CDR3 DNA reads as TGTGCCAGCAGTTTGATGACTAGCGGGAGCTACGAGCAGTACTTC. The encoded protein is CASSLMTSGSYEQYF.

This clone has a single count. This chain uses TRBV5-1 with TRBJ2-3; 10 bases line up with TRBD1. Germline trimming cut 6 bases from V and 6 bases from J; bases unmatched to any gene: 10. The CDR3 is made up of 15 amino acids. Germline V gene data show CDR1 as SGHRS and CDR2 as YFSETQ. CDR3 in amino acids: CASTKRQGAADTQYF. The CDR3 nucleotides are TGCGCCAGCACAAAGCGACAGGGGGCGGCGGATACGCAGTATTTT.

The genes are TRBV2 and TRBJ1-5; 9 nucleotides agree with TRBD1. The CDR3 consists of 15 residues. The germline V gene has CDR1 SNHLY and CDR2 FYNNEI. J lost 0 bases, V lost 6 bases, and 3 bases had no gene match. CDR3 nucleotide sequence: TGTGCCAGCAGGGGGGACAGGGCTAGCAATCAGCCCCAGCATTTT. It yields the protein CASRGDRASNQPQHF.